In this sample, the clone carrying this T cell receptor (beta chain) turned up a few times. What it binds is not known. J lost 8 bases, V lost 3 bases, and 7 bases had no gene match. Germline V gene data show CDR1 as LNHDA and CDR2 as SQIVND (reference sequence). There are 16 residues in the CDR3. The record originates from a study of cytomegalovirus exposure and HLA in healthy donors. Study results and caveats: Compared with the roughly 670-donor mean, an Asian-associated ancestry cluster reportedly had fewer N-insertions, according to a later analysis. The study dropped some indistinguishable V segments, TRBV6-2 and TRBV6-3 among them.

The PCR contained 60 Vbeta and 13 Jbeta primers. The protocol was immunoSEQ multiplex PCR, while the TCRdb copy is restricted to in-frame clones and leaves out a portion. The data contain over 100,000 clones, 70% of them seen just once; the ten biggest clones take up roughly 8.4%. This chain connects TRBV19 to TRBJ2-1; 13 nucleotides align to TRBD2. The sequence was collected from a man between 25 and 39 years old in good health and CMV-seropositive. Sequenced sample: PBMCs. DNA of the CDR3: TGTGCCAGTAGTATGGGACTAGCGGGGCCAGGGGATGAGCAGTTCTTC. It yields the protein CASSMGLAGPGDEQFF.